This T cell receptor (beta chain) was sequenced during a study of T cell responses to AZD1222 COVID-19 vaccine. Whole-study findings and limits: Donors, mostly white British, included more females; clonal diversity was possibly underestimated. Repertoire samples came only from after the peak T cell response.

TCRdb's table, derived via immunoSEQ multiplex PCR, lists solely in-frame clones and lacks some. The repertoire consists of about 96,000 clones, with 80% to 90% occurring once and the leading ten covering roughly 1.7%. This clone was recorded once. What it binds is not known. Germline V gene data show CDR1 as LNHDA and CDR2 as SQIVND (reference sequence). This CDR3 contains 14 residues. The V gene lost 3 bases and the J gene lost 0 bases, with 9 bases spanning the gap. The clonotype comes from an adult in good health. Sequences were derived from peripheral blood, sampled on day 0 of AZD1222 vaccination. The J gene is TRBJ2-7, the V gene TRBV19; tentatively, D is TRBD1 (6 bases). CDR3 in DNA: TGTGCCAGTAGTATGGGACACCGCTCCTACGAGCAGTACTTC. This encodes CASSMGHRSYEQYF.